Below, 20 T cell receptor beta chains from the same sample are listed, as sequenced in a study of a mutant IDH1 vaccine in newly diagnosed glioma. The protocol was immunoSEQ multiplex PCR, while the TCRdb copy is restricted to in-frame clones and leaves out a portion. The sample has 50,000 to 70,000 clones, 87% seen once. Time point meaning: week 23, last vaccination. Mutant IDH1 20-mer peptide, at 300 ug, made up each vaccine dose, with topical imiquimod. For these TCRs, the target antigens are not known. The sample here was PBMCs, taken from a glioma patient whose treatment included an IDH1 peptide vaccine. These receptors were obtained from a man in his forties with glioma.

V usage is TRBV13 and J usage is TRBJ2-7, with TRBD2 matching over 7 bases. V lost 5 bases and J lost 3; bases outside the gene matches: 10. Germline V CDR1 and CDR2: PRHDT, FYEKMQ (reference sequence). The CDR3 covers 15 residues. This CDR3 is CASSEGRVAGYEQYF. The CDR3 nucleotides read TGTGCCAGCAGCGAAGGTAGGGTAGCGGGCTACGAGCAGTACTTC.

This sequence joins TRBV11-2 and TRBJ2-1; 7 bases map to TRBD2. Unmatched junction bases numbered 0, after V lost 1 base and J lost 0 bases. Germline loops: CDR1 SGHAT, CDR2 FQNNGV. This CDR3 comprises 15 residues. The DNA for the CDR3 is TGTGCCAGCAGCTTAGGCGGGAGCTCCTACAATGAGCAGTTCTTC. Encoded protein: CASSLGGSSYNEQFF.

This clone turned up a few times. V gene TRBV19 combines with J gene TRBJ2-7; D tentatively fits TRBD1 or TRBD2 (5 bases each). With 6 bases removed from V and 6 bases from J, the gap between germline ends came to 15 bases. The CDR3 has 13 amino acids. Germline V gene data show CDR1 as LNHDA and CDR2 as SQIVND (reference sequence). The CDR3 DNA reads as TGTGCCAGTAGCAAGTTAGGGGCGGGCGAGCAGTACTTC. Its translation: CASSKLGAGEQYF.

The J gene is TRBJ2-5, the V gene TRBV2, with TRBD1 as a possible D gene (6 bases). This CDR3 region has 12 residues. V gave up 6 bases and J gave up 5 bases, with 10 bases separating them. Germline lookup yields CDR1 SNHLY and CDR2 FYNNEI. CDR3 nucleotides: TGTGCCAGCAGACAGGGACATGAGACCCAGTACTTC. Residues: CASRQGHETQYF. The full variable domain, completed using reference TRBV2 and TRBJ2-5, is EPEVTQTPSHQVTQMGQEVILRCVPISNHLYFYWYRQILGQKVEFLVSFYNNEISEKSEIFDDQFSVERPDGSNFTLKIRSTKLEDSAMYFCASRQGHETQYFGPGTRLLVL.

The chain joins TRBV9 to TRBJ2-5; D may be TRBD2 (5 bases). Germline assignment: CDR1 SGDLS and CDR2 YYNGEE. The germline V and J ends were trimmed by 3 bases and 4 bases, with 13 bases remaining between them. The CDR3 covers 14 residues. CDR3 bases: TGTGCCAGCAGCGCGGGGAGTAGGGCAGAGACCCAGTACTTC. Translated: CASSAGSRAETQYF.

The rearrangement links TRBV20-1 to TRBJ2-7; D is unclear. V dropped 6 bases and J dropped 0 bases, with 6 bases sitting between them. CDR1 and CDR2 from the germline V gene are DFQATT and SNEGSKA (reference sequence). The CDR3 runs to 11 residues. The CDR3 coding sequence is TGCAGTGCCCAGCGCTCCTACGAGCAGTACTTC. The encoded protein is CSAQRSYEQYF.

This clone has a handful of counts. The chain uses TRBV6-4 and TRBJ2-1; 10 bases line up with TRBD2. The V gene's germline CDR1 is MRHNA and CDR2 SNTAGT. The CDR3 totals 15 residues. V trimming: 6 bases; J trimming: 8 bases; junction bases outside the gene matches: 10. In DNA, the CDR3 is TGTGCCAGCAGCCAATCTAGCGGGAGCGGAGATGAGCAGTTCTTC. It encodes CASSQSSGSGDEQFF.

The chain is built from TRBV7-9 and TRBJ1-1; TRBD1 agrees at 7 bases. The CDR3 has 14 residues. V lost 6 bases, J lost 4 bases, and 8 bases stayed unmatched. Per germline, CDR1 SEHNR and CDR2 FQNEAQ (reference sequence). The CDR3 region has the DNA TGTGCCAGCAGACCAGGGGGTAAGGCCACTGAAGCTTTCTTT. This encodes CASRPGGKATEAFF.

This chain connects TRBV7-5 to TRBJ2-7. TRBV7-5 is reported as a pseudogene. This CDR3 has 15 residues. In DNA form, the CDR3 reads TGTGTCCGTGAGCCGCCCAGTGCGTCCCCCCACGAGCAGTACTTC. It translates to CVREPPSASPHEQYF.

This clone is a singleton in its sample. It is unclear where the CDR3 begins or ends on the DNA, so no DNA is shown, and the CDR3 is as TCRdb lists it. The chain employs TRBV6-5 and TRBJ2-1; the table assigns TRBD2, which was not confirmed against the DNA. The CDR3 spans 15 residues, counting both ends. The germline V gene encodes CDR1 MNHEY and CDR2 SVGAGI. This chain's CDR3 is CASSTSGLAFNEQFF.

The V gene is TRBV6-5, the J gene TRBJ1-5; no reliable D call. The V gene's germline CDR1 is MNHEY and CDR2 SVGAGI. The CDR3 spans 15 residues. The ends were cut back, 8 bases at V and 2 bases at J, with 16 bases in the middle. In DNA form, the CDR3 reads TGTGCCAGCGGTCCGGCGGGGTTTGGCAATCAGCCCCAGCATTTT. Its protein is CASGPAGFGNQPQHF.

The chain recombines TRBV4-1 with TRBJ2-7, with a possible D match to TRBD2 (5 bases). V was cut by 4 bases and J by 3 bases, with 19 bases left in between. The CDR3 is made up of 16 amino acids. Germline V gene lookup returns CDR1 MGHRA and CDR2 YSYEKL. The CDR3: CASSRMTGVQFYEQYF. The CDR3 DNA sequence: TGCGCCAGCAGCCGGATGACCGGGGTCCAGTTCTACGAGCAGTACTTC.

CDR3: CASSLQGAVNGYTF. CDR3 coding DNA: TGCGCCAGCAGCTTACAAGGAGCGGTCAATGGCTACACCTTC. The rearrangement uses TRBV5-1 and TRBJ1-2; D gene unclear. Germline assignment: CDR1 SGHRS and CDR2 YFSETQ. The V end was cut by 2 bases, the J end by 6 bases, with 14 bases between. The CDR3 spans 14 residues.

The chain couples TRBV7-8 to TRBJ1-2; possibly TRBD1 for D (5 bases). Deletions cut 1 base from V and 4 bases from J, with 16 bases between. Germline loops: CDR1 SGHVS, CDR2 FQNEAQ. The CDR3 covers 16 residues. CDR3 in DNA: TGTGCCAGCAGCTTAGTCCCCGCGGGGGTCAGCTATGGCTACACCTTC. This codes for CASSLVPAGVSYGYTF. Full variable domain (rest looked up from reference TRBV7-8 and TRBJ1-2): GAGVSQSPRYKVAKRGQDVALRCDPISGHVSLFWYQQALGQGPEFLTYFQNEAQLDKSGLPSDRFFAERPEGSVSTLKIQRTQQEDSAVYLCASSLVPAGVSYGYTFGSGTRLTVV.

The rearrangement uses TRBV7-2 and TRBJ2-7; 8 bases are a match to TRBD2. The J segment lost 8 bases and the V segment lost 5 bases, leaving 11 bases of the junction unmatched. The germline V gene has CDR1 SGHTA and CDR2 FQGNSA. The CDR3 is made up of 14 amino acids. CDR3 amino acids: CASSLGTSGSQQYF. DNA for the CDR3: TGTGCCAGCAGCCTCGGAACTAGCGGATCTCAGCAGTACTTC.

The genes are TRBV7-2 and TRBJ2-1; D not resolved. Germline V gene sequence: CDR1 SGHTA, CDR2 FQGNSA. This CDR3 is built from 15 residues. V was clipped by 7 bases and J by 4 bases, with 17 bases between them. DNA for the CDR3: TGTGCCAGCACCCTATCCAGCGAAGCTTACAATGAGCAGTTCTTC. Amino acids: CASTLSSEAYNEQFF. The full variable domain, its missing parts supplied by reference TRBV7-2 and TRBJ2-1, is GAGVSQSPSNKVTEKGKDVELRCDPISGHTALYWYRQSLGQGLEFLIYFQGNSAPDKSGLPSDRFSAERTGGSVSTLTIQRTQQEDSAVYLCASTLSSEAYNEQFFGPGTRLTVL.

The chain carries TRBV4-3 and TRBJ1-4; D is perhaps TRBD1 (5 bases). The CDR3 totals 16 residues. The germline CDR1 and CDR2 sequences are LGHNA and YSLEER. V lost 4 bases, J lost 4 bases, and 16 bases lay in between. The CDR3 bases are TGCGCCAGCAGCCCCTTAGGGACGACCGTTAATGAAAAACTGTTTTTT. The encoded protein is CASSPLGTTVNEKLFF.

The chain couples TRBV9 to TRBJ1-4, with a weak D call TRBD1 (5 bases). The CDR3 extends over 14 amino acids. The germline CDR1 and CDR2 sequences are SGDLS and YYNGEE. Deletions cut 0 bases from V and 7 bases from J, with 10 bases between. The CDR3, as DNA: TGTGCCAGCAGCGTAGGCAGGGTCGCTGAAAAACTGTTTTTT. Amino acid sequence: CASSVGRVAEKLFF. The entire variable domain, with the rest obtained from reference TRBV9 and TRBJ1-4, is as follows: DSGVTQTPKHLITATGQRVTLRCSPRSGDLSVYWYQQSLDQGLQFLIQYYNGEERAKGNILERFSAQQFPDLHSELNLSSLELGDSALYFCASSVGRVAEKLFFGSGTQLSVL.

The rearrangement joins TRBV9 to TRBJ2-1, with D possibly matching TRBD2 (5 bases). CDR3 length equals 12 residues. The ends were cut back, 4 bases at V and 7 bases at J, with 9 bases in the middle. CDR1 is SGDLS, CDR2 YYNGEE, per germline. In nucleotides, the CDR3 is TGTGCCAGCAGCCCACTAGAGAATGAGCAGTTCTTC. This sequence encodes CASSPLENEQFF.

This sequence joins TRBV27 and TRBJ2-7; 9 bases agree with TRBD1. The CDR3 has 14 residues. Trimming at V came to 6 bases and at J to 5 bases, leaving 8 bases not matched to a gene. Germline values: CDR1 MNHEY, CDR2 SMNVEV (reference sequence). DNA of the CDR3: TGTGCCAGCAGGGGGACAGGGTCCATCAACGAGCAGTACTTC. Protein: CASRGTGSINEQYF.